This TCR beta chain stems from a study of T cells in Graves' hyperthyroidism and ophthalmopathy. The PBMCs studied were ones that came from roughly 11 ml fresh peripheral blood. RNA transcripts were the template for amplifying TCR beta CDR3 regions. Carried out on the TCR CDR3, a first-round RT-PCR used the HTBI primer set. TCRdb reprocessed the multiplex PCR reads via MiXCR and lists one record per CDR3 protein. The data show 730,000 or so distinct CDR3 sequences, with under 20% seen just once and over 15% held by the top ten. This clonotype was counted a few times. This sequence was found in a woman in her forties or fifties with Graves' hyperthyroidism that later progressed to Graves' ophthalmopathy. Sequencing was carried out using blood.

This CDR3 is CASSSMDATNEKLFF. The DNA for the CDR3 is TGTGCCAGCAGCTCGATGGACGCTACTAATGAAAAACTGTTTTTT. The V gene is TRBV4-2, the J gene TRBJ1-4; D unclear. V was pared by 5 bases and J by 2 bases, with 12 bases between. The CDR3 extends over 15 amino acids. In germline, CDR1 is LGHNA, CDR2 YNFKEQ.